Below, 27 T cell receptor beta chains from the same sample are listed, as sequenced in a study of OX40 agonist ivuxolimab in advanced cancers. Only in-frame clones appear in the TCRdb table, and some are missing; sequencing was by immunoSEQ multiplex PCR. The sample has around 60,000 clones, over 75% seen once. Sequenced material: CD4+ or CD8+ T cells sorted from blood, taken in a trial of the OX40 agonist ivuxolimab. Receptor source: an adult with an advanced solid tumor such as melanoma, head and neck, liver or kidney cancer.

The CDR3: CASRGGTAPTRGTQYF. The CDR3 nucleotides are TGTGCCAGCAGAGGGGGCACGGCTCCTACTAGGGGGACCCAGTACTTC. The chain carries TRBV11-2 and TRBJ2-5, with TRBD1 identical over 7 bases. V gave up 6 bases and J gave up 7 bases; unmatched junction bases: 17. Germline loops: CDR1 SGHAT, CDR2 FQNNGV. CDR3 length equals 16 residues.

The chain has TRBV7-8 and TRBJ2-7; 7 bases map to TRBD2. The CDR3 spans 14 residues. The J segment lost 5 bases and the V segment lost 5 bases, leaving 9 bases of the junction unmatched. Germline V lookup: CDR1 SGHVS, CDR2 FQNEAQ. The CDR3 DNA reads TGTGCCAGCAGCCAAAGGGCTAGCGGTGACGAGCAGTACTTC. Amino acids: CASSQRASGDEQYF.

The gene calls are TRBV2 and TRBJ2-1; 16 bases are shared with TRBD2. J gave up 10 bases and V 6 bases, and 6 bases lay outside the gene matches. This CDR3 comprises 15 residues. Germline values: CDR1 SNHLY, CDR2 FYNNEI. The CDR3 sequence is CASRTGTSGGDEQFF. The CDR3 nucleotides read TGTGCCAGCAGGACCGGGACTAGCGGGGGGGACGAGCAGTTCTTC.

This clone has only a few counts. The chain couples TRBV19 to TRBJ1-1; no definite D call. V lost 6 bases and J 0 bases, leaving 8 bases between the germline ends. The germline V gene has CDR1 LNHDA and CDR2 SQIVND (reference sequence). This CDR3 comprises 13 residues. CDR3 amino acids: CASRTKMNTEAFF. The CDR3 nucleotides read TGTGCCAGTAGAACTAAGATGAACACTGAAGCTTTCTTT.

The chain has TRBV15 and TRBJ2-7, with 7 positions matching TRBD2. J gave up 6 bases and V 1 base, and 0 bases lay outside the gene matches. Germline CDR1 is LNHNV and CDR2 is YYDKDF (reference sequence). The CDR3 length is 12 residues. DNA of the CDR3: TGTGCCACCAGCAGAGTAGCGGGCGAGCAGTACTTC. Translating gives CATSRVAGEQYF.

The V gene is TRBV19, the J gene TRBJ1-1; TRBD1 matches at 7 bases. Trimming removed 6 bases from V and 5 bases from J; junction bases left unmatched: 3. Germline CDR1 reads LNHDA; CDR2 reads SQIVND (reference sequence). The length of the CDR3 is 12 residues. The CDR3 nucleotides read TGTGCCAGTAGACGACAGGGAACTGAAGCTTTCTTT. The encoded protein is CASRRQGTEAFF.

The chain couples TRBV7-2 to TRBJ2-7; 8 bases match TRBD2. Germline lookup yields CDR1 SGHTA and CDR2 FQGNSA. The CDR3 contains 14 residues. V lost 1 base and J lost 1; bases outside the gene matches: 0. CDR3 sequence: CASSLVAGSYEQYF. CDR3 nucleotide sequence: TGTGCCAGCAGCTTAGTAGCGGGGTCCTACGAGCAGTACTTC.

V usage is TRBV5-1 and J usage is TRBJ1-4; unclear D gene. Germline V gene data show CDR1 as SGHRS and CDR2 as YFSETQ. Trimming left V 7 bases short and J 6 bases short, with 13 bases between. This CDR3 spans 13 amino acids. CDR3 bases: TGCGCCAGCTCAGCCGGGGTAGATGAAAAACTGTTTTTT. Its translation: CASSAGVDEKLFF.

In this sample, this clone is medium-sized. V usage is TRBV5-1 and J usage is TRBJ2-5; 7 bases match TRBD2. Trimming at V came to 3 bases and at J to 5 bases, leaving 19 bases not matched to a gene. The CDR3 contains 18 residues. Germline V lookup: CDR1 SGHRS, CDR2 YFSETQ. The CDR3 spells CASSSLLGGTGGGETQYF. As DNA, the CDR3 is TGCGCCAGCAGCTCGTTATTGGGGGGGACCGGCGGAGGGGAGACCCAGTACTTC.

This clone occurred a few times. The CDR3 nucleotides are TGTGCCAGCATGAGAGCATTGAGCTCCTACAATGAGCAGTTCTTC. It translates to CASMRALSSYNEQFF. V usage is TRBV6-6 and J usage is TRBJ2-1, with no clear D. This CDR3 comprises 15 residues. CDR1 and CDR2 (germline): MNHNY, SVGAGI (reference sequence). The ends were cut back, 7 bases at V and 0 bases at J, with 13 bases in the middle.

There are a few counts of this clone. The rearrangement links TRBV2 to TRBJ2-7; the D gene is possibly TRBD1 (5 bases). V was trimmed by 2 bases and J by 2 bases, leaving 13 bases between them. Germline loops: CDR1 SNHLY, CDR2 FYNNEI. The length of the CDR3 is 15 residues. CDR3: CASSERGRLTYEQYF. The CDR3 DNA sequence: TGTGCCAGCAGTGAAAGGGGTCGACTTACCTACGAGCAGTACTTC.

This clone was detected once. The J gene is TRBJ2-7, the V gene TRBV18; TRBD1 aligns across 9 bases. The germline V gene has CDR1 KGHSH and CDR2 LQKENI. The CDR3 contains 15 residues. V trimming: 3 bases; J trimming: 5 bases; junction bases outside the gene matches: 8. As DNA, the CDR3 is TGTGCCAGCTCACCGGGACAGGGAATTCTCCACGAGCAGTACTTC. Its protein is CASSPGQGILHEQYF.

J is TRBJ2-5 and V is TRBV7-6; TRBD2 aligns across 12 bases. The CDR3 sequence is 16 residues long. V lost 5 bases to trimming and J lost 5 bases; unmatched junction nucleotides: 9. The germline gives CDR1 SGHVS, CDR2 FNYEAQ. The CDR3 spells CASSRELAGGWETQYF. CDR3 bases: TGTGCCAGCAGCCGCGAACTAGCGGGGGGCTGGGAGACCCAGTACTTC. Full variable domain (missing parts from reference TRBV7-6 and TRBJ2-5): GAGVSQSPRYKVTKRGQDVALRCDPISGHVSLYWYRQALGQGPEFLTYFNYEAQQDKSGLPNDRFSAERPEGSISTLTIQRTEQRDSAMYRCASSRELAGGWETQYFGPGTRLLVL.

The chain combines TRBV10-3 with TRBJ1-5; D is undetermined. The V gene lost 2 bases and the J gene lost 6 bases, with 11 bases spanning the gap. CDR3 length: 14 residues. Germline CDR1 reads ENHRY; CDR2 reads SYGVKD. The CDR3 DNA reads TGTGCCATCAGTGAGAGCGAGTTCGCTCAGCCCCAGCATTTT. Amino acids: CAISESEFAQPQHF.

The CDR3 region is CASSGGTVKGNTQYF. CDR3 bases: TGTGCCAGCAGCGGGGGGACAGTAAAGGGAAATACGCAGTATTTT. V usage is TRBV2 and J usage is TRBJ2-3; D might be TRBD1 or TRBD2, each matching 7 bases. Germline V CDR1 and CDR2: SNHLY, FYNNEI. V was pared by 6 bases and J by 7 bases, with 20 bases between. CDR3 size: 15 residues.

V gene TRBV5-6 combines with J gene TRBJ2-1, with 7 bases fitting TRBD1. V was clipped by 3 bases and J by 6 bases; unmatched bases: 9. The CDR3 is made up of 15 amino acids. Germline V CDR1 and CDR2: SGHDT, YYEEEE. CDR3 coding DNA: TGTGCCAGCAGCTGGGAACACGGGACAGCCAATGAGCAGTTCTTC. Translation gives CASSWEHGTANEQFF.

The genes are TRBV5-1 and TRBJ2-5; 14 nucleotides agree with TRBD2. Trimming cost V 3 bases and J 5 bases; bases outside gene matches: 6. Germline lookup yields CDR1 SGHRS and CDR2 YFSETQ. The CDR3 runs to 16 residues. The CDR3 loop reads CASSYGTSGSGETQYF. Written as DNA, the CDR3 is TGCGCCAGCAGCTACGGGACTAGCGGGAGTGGTGAGACCCAGTACTTC.

The rearrangement joins TRBV6-1 to TRBJ1-5; 7 bases map to TRBD1. The V segment lost 11 bases and the J segment 2 bases; nucleotides outside the gene matches: 12. Germline assignment: CDR1 MNHNS and CDR2 SASEGT. CDR3 length equals 15 residues. Written as DNA, the CDR3 is TGTGCCTGCCGGCCGTGGGACAGTGGCAATCAGCCCCAGCATTTT. This translates into CACRPWDSGNQPQHF.

The chain employs TRBV15 and TRBJ2-7, with TRBD1 identical over 8 bases. This CDR3 region has 17 residues. Germline V gives CDR1 LNHNV, CDR2 YYDKDF (reference sequence). V gave up 2 bases and J gave up 3 bases; unmatched junction bases: 12. The CDR3 region is CATSRLIGTGQLYEQYF. Written as DNA, the CDR3 is TGTGCCACCAGCAGATTAATAGGGACAGGTCAACTCTACGAGCAGTACTTC.

V and J are TRBV6-4 and TRBJ2-1, with D perhaps given as TRBD1 or TRBD2 (6 bases each). The CDR3 is 13 residues long. Germline V CDR1 and CDR2: MRHNA, SNTAGT. V shed 0 bases and J shed 9 bases, with 9 bases lying between them. The CDR3 spells CASSDSGGGEQFF. DNA for the CDR3: TGTGCCAGCAGTGACTCGGGGGGCGGTGAGCAGTTCTTC.

The CDR3 region has the DNA TGCGCCAGCAGCTTGGCTGGACAGGGGAGCGGCTACACCTTC. Translation: CASSLAGQGSGYTF. The chain carries TRBV5-1 and TRBJ1-2; 9 nucleotides agree with TRBD1. This CDR3 spans 14 amino acids. In germline, CDR1 is SGHRS, CDR2 YFSETQ. V trimming: 0 bases; J trimming: 8 bases; junction bases outside the gene matches: 5.

This rearrangement joins TRBV5-5 to TRBJ1-1; weak D call: TRBD1 (5 bases). With 4 bases removed from V and 0 bases from J, the gap between germline ends came to 10 bases. The length of the CDR3 is 14 residues. CDR1 is SGHKS and CDR2 is YYEKEE in the germline V gene (reference sequence). This CDR3 reads CASSAWGLNTEAFF. CDR3 sequence (DNA): TGTGCCAGCAGCGCCTGGGGGTTGAACACTGAAGCTTTCTTT.

This clone came up a few times. The chain recombines TRBV27 with TRBJ2-5; possibly TRBD2 for D (6 bases). Germline V gene data show CDR1 as MNHEY and CDR2 as SMNVEV (reference sequence). Trimming removed 5 bases from V and 2 bases from J, with 12 bases in between. The CDR3 covers 14 residues. The CDR3 DNA follows: TGTGCCAGCAGTCACGGGACTCTGCAAGAGACCCAGTACTTC. Amino acid sequence: CASSHGTLQETQYF.

The genes are TRBV5-8 and TRBJ2-2; D is undetermined. This CDR3 region has 17 residues. V lost 0 bases, J lost 0 bases, and 12 bases lay in between. Germline V gene lookup returns CDR1 SGHTS and CDR2 YDEGEE. CDR3 loop: CASSLGLEFSNTGELFF. The CDR3 nucleotides are TGTGCCAGCAGCTTGGGTCTTGAGTTCTCGAACACCGGGGAGCTGTTTTTT.

The V and J genes are TRBV4-2 and TRBJ2-1; TRBD2 agrees at 12 bases. CDR1 LGHNA and CDR2 YNFKEQ come from the germline V gene. The CDR3 contains 17 residues. V shed 3 bases, J shed 5 bases, and the junction held 8 bases outside the gene matches. CDR3 sequence (DNA): TGTGCCAGCAGCCACTCCCGGACTAGCGGGGAAGACAATGAGCAGTTCTTC. Amino acids: CASSHSRTSGEDNEQFF.

The chain carries TRBV29-1 and TRBJ2-2, with 7 bases that match TRBD2. The CDR3 consists of 14 residues. The ends lost 6 bases at V and 5 bases at J; junction bases unmatched: 9. Germline loops: CDR1 SQVTM, CDR2 ANQGSEA. CDR3: CSVSERGGTGELFF. CDR3 bases: TGCAGCGTCTCGGAAAGGGGAGGGACCGGGGAGCTGTTTTTT.

The rearrangement joins TRBV4-2 to TRBJ2-1; a weak D match, TRBD2 (5 bases). Germline V gene lookup returns CDR1 LGHNA and CDR2 YNFKEQ. With 2 bases removed from V and 7 bases from J, the gap between germline ends came to 9 bases. The CDR3 contains 13 residues. CDR3 loop: CASSQKGANEQFF. In nucleotides, the CDR3 is TGTGCCAGCAGCCAAAAGGGAGCGAATGAGCAGTTCTTC.